The source of this T cell receptor (beta chain) is a study of shared clonotypes between healthy human individuals. Study-level results: Non-shared clonotypes were found to have lower generation probabilities than the clonotypes that were shared by all four of the sorted-subset donors. Donor clonotype sharing was expected to depend on sequencing depth.

The CDR3 covers 16 residues. After removal of 4 bases from V and 0 bases from J, the junction contained 6 bases not matched to a gene. The germline CDR1 and CDR2 sequences are SGDLS and YYNGEE. Using immunoSEQ multiplex PCR, the repertoire was profiled, and TCRdb retains in-frame clones only, with some absent. The sample yields roughly 2.1 million clones, about 92% seen once. The naive CD8 subset, CD45RO-negative cells positively selected for CCR7, excluded terminally differentiated effector memory CD45RA+ cells. Worth noting for this clone: Its antigen is not identified.

The genes are TRBV9 and TRBJ2-3; TRBD2 matches 9 bases. Input material: naive CD8+ T cells from PBMCs. The TCR sequence derives from a man aged 18 to 35 in good health. Some clones in this sample may be carry-over from other donors' samples. The CDR3 region has the DNA TGTGCCAGCAGCTCCCTAGCGGGACTCAGCACAGATACGCAGTATTTT. Its translation: CASSSLAGLSTDTQYF.